This T cell receptor (beta chain) stems from a study of graft-versus-host responses after intestinal transplantation. At the level of the study: Uniformly, recipients were administered anti-thymocyte globulin induction with subsequent tacrolimus and steroids for 2 to 3 years.

This clone is a singleton in its sample. No antigen is known for it. Sequencing used immunoSEQ multiplex PCR; TCRdb keeps in-frame clones, though not all of them. Found here are under 95,000 clones, roughly 80% of them singletons; the top ten hold 0.65% to 0.85%. Points from the study as a whole: Declines in HvG clones occurring early post-transplant were associated with peak circulating GvH clone levels. Recipient marrow held GvH clones, some first seen in ileum or blood.

The germline gives CDR1 SGDLS, CDR2 YYNGEE. V was clipped by 0 bases and J by 9 bases, with 13 bases between them. CDR3 size: 14 residues. This TCR was sampled from a human donor who received an intestinal transplant. V is TRBV9 and J is TRBJ2-1; D uncertain. Sequences were derived from unstimulated CD4+ T cells sorted from spleen or lymph node cells, sampled before intestinal transplant. DNA for the CDR3: TGTGCCAGCAGCGTAGAATCCCGCGCAGGTGAGCAGTTCTTC. Translation gives CASSVESRAGEQFF.